The 21 T cell receptor beta chains presented below share a single source sample, sequenced in a study of radiation and T cells in renal cell carcinoma. Sample time point: baseline pretreatment blood. Treatment: 15 Gy SBRT to primary tumor, nephrectomy 4 weeks later. Method: immunoSEQ multiplex PCR; TCRdb's copy keeps in-frame clones and lacks some. Among approximately 140,000 clones listed, about 88% were seen once. The starting material was blood, obtained from a patient whose treatment included radiotherapy and nephrectomy. The source of these receptors is a woman aged 70-85 years with renal cell carcinoma.

The chain employs TRBV29-1 and TRBJ2-3; D unresolved. Germline CDR1 and CDR2: SQVTM and ANQGSEA. This CDR3 comprises 12 residues. V lost 3 bases and J 3 bases, leaving 7 bases between the germline ends. CDR3 coding DNA: TGCAGCGTTGACTGGTCAACAGATACGCAGTATTTT. Its protein product is CSVDWSTDTQYF.

The gene calls are TRBV11-2 and TRBJ1-2; D unclear. CDR3 length: 13 residues. The germline V gene encodes CDR1 SGHAT and CDR2 FQNNGV. Trimming cost V 4 bases and J 4 bases, with 10 bases left between them. CDR3 region: CASSSVLIYGYTF. CDR3 in DNA: TGTGCCAGCAGCTCCGTCCTTATCTATGGCTACACCTTC.

The chain uses TRBV6-1 and TRBJ1-3; perhaps TRBD1 as D (6 bases). This CDR3 is 13 amino acids long. Germline V CDR1 and CDR2: MNHNS, SASEGT. V was cut by 7 bases and J by 5 bases, with 12 bases left in between. The CDR3 reads CASTGDVRNTIYF. DNA of the CDR3: TGTGCCAGCACAGGGGATGTAAGAAACACCATATATTTT.

The rearrangement uses TRBV21-1 and TRBJ1-2; the D call TRBD1 from the table was never checked on the DNA. TRBV21-1 represents a pseudogene. The CDR3 is 14 amino acids. The CDR3 nucleotides read TGTGCCAGCAGGCACAGGGGGCGAGGGTATGGCTACACCTTC. This translates into CASRHRGRGYGYTF.

The chain carries TRBV5-1 and TRBJ1-1; 7 positions agree with TRBD1. CDR1 and CDR2 (germline): SGHRS, YFSETQ. V shed 5 bases and J 5 bases; nucleotides not matched to a gene: 9. This CDR3 spans 14 amino acids. Written as DNA, the CDR3 is TGCGCCAGCAGTGGCCGACAGGGCGGTACTGAAGCTTTCTTT. Its translation: CASSGRQGGTEAFF. The entire variable domain, with the rest obtained from reference TRBV5-1 and TRBJ1-1, is as follows: KAGVTQTPRYLIKTRGQQVTLSCSPISGHRSVSWYQQTPGQGLQFLFEYFSETQRNKGNFPGRFSGRQFSNSRSEMNVSTLELGDSALYLCASSGRQGGTEAFFGQGTRLTVV.

The rearrangement joins TRBV11-1 to TRBJ1-3; D is ambiguous. CDR3 length: 15 residues. The germline V gene has CDR1 SGHAT and CDR2 FQDESV (reference sequence). The V gene lost 6 bases and the J gene lost 4 bases, with 16 bases spanning the gap. The CDR3 sequence: CASSREARLGNTIYF. DNA of the CDR3: TGTGCCAGCAGTCGGGAGGCCCGGCTGGGAAACACCATATATTTT.

The chain links TRBV7-2 to TRBJ2-1; 10 bases are a match to TRBD2. Germline loops: CDR1 SGHTA, CDR2 FQGNSA. The CDR3 extends over 15 amino acids. J gave up 2 bases and V 7 bases, and 5 bases lay outside the gene matches. As DNA, the CDR3 is TGTGCCAGCACCTCAGCGGGGGGGCCCTACAATGAGCAGTTCTTC. This codes for CASTSAGGPYNEQFF.

This clone has a single count. This rearrangement joins TRBV6-5 to TRBJ1-5; D gene ambiguous. Germline loops: CDR1 MNHEY, CDR2 SVGAGI. V dropped 3 bases and J dropped 8 bases, with 14 bases sitting between them. This CDR3 comprises 14 residues. The CDR3 spells CASSYRIAEKPQHF. The CDR3, as DNA: TGTGCCAGCAGTTATAGAATCGCGGAAAAGCCCCAGCATTTT.

This clone appeared once. The chain links TRBV10-3 to TRBJ1-2, with 7 bases identical to TRBD1. Germline-derived CDR1 and CDR2 are ENHRY and SYGVKD. There are 13 residues in the CDR3. Trimming cost V 4 bases and J 7 bases; bases outside gene matches: 6. In DNA form, the CDR3 reads TGTGCCATCAGTGTCGACAGGGACGGTGGCTACACCTTC. This translates into CAISVDRDGGYTF.

CDR3 loop: CASSLAAGGRYNSPLHF. DNA for the CDR3: TGTGCCAGCAGCTTAGCGGCAGGGGGCAGATATAATTCACCCCTCCACTTT. This chain connects TRBV11-3 to TRBJ1-6, with 8 bases fitting TRBD1. There are 17 residues in the CDR3. Trimming removed 1 base from V and 4 bases from J; junction bases left unmatched: 6. The germline gives CDR1 SGHNT, CDR2 YENEEA.

The chain couples TRBV6-1 to TRBJ1-5; 7 bases map to TRBD1. Germline lookup yields CDR1 MNHNS and CDR2 SASEGT. CDR3 size: 15 residues. Losses at the gene ends were 8 bases for V and 6 bases for J; bases not matched to a gene: 13. The DNA for the CDR3 is TGTGCCAGCCAATGGGAGGGGGCGCGAGGTCAGCCCCAGCATTTT. Protein: CASQWEGARGQPQHF.

This clone has only a few counts. This chain uses TRBV6-6 with TRBJ1-1, with TRBD1 matching 7 bases. The CDR3 contains 14 residues. CDR1 and CDR2 from the germline V gene are MNHNY and SVGAGI (reference sequence). V lost 8 bases and J lost 1; bases outside the gene matches: 7. CDR3 in DNA: TGTGCCAGCCTCATACAGGGGTGGAACACTGAAGCTTTCTTT. This translates into CASLIQGWNTEAFF.

The rearrangement links TRBV6-5 to TRBJ1-6, with D uncertain. From germline, CDR1 is MNHEY and CDR2 SVGAGI. V was cut by 6 bases and J by 1 base, with 4 bases left in between. This CDR3 region has 13 residues. CDR3 nucleotides: TGTGCCAGCAGAGGGTCCTATAATTCACCCCTCCACTTT. It specifies CASRGSYNSPLHF.

The chain is built from TRBV5-1 and TRBJ2-3, with 8 bases matching TRBD2. V gave up 5 bases and J gave up 2 bases; unmatched junction bases: 7. The CDR3 is made up of 15 amino acids. Germline V gene data show CDR1 as SGHRS and CDR2 as YFSETQ. Here the CDR3 reads CASSAGTRNTDTQYF. The CDR3 nucleotides are TGCGCCAGCAGTGCCGGGACTAGAAACACAGATACGCAGTATTTT.

A note on this clone: Because the CDR3's place on the DNA is in doubt, the DNA is left out and the CDR3 is given as listed by TCRdb. This chain connects TRBV21-1 to TRBJ1-1. TRBV21-1 is a documented pseudogene. The length of the CDR3 is 15 amino acids, counting both ends. CDR3 amino acids: CASYLCHRGGGEAFF.

This clone was found a few times. V and J are TRBV14 and TRBJ2-3; D is undetermined. The V gene lost 3 bases and the J gene lost 2 bases, with 0 bases spanning the gap. This CDR3 contains 11 residues. CDR1 is SGHDN, CDR2 FVKESK, per germline. CDR3 sequence (DNA): TGTGCCAGCAGCCACACAGATACGCAGTATTTT. It encodes CASSHTDTQYF.

In DNA, the CDR3 is TGCGCCAGCAGCTTGGCATGGCTAGCGCGCGAGCAGTACTTC. Its translation is CASSLAWLAREQYF. This sequence joins TRBV5-1 and TRBJ2-7, with a tentative D call TRBD2 (6 bases). Between the trimmed V and J ends, which lost 0 bases and 6 bases, there was a span of 13 bases. Germline V CDR1 and CDR2: SGHRS, YFSETQ. CDR3 size: 14 residues. The complete variable domain, with remaining parts taken from reference TRBV5-1 and TRBJ2-7, reads KAGVTQTPRYLIKTRGQQVTLSCSPISGHRSVSWYQQTPGQGLQFLFEYFSETQRNKGNFPGRFSGRQFSNSRSEMNVSTLELGDSALYLCASSLAWLAREQYFGPGTRLTVT.

The chain joins TRBV6-7 to TRBJ2-7; possibly TRBD1 or TRBD2 for D (6 bases each). TRBV6-7 is identified as an open reading frame with a role that is uncertain. The CDR3 is made up of 10 amino acids. Trimming left V 8 bases short and J 11 bases short, with 13 bases between. The CDR3: CASRVRGEYF. CDR3 DNA: TGTGCCAGCCGGGTTAGGGGGGAGTACTTC.

The rearrangement uses TRBV5-1 and TRBJ2-5; 8 nucleotides agree with TRBD2. Losses at the gene ends were 1 base for V and 5 bases for J; bases not matched to a gene: 10. CDR1 SGHRS and CDR2 YFSETQ come from the germline V gene. This CDR3 comprises 16 residues. The CDR3 protein is CASSLLPGPGGETQYF. The CDR3 nucleotides read TGCGCCAGCAGCTTGCTCCCGGGACCGGGGGGGGAGACCCAGTACTTC.

V gene TRBV10-2 combines with J gene TRBJ1-1; D may be TRBD1 (5 bases). This CDR3 is 14 amino acids long. Germline assignment: CDR1 WSHSY and CDR2 SAAADI. The V gene lost 5 bases and the J gene lost 4 bases, with 14 bases spanning the gap. This CDR3 reads CASSSRQLLTEAFF. In nucleotides, the CDR3 is TGCGCCAGCAGTTCTAGACAGTTGCTCACTGAAGCTTTCTTT.

The sample holds one count of this clone. The chain recombines TRBV19 with TRBJ1-3; D remains ambiguous. CDR1 is LNHDA, CDR2 SQIVND, per germline (reference sequence). V lost 5 bases, J lost 9 bases, and 17 bases lay in between. The CDR3 runs to 14 residues. The DNA for the CDR3 is TGTGCCAGTAGTGCACCCAGCCAGGTCGGCACCATATATTTT. It yields the protein CASSAPSQVGTIYF.